Presented here are 25 T cell receptor beta chains from one specimen sequenced in a study of follicular helper T cells after annual influenza vaccination (dated by TCRdb to about 2017). Library preparation used the immunoSEQ multiplex PCR assay. Sourced from immuneACCESS, this table was stored by TCRdb with only in-frame sequences that have V and J called. A share of the clones is absent; for the studies checked, an unresolved V gene accounts for under half, and the remainder has no known explanation. The sample profile shows roughly 5,900 clones; 80% to 85% of them were found once. The ten most abundant clones make up around 0.73% of the sample. What the time point label conveys for this sample: 2015-2016 season, pre-vaccination. The sample in question was CXCR5- memory CD4+ T cells sorted from blood, obtained on the day of influenza vaccination. What this sample's cell subset or site label stands for: CXCR5- memory CD4 T cells. The receptors derive from an adult who received the influenza vaccine.

V gene TRBV19 combines with J gene TRBJ2-2; 13 bases align to TRBD2. Germline CDR1 and CDR2: LNHDA and SQIVND (reference sequence). V lost 0 bases to trimming and J lost 3 bases; unmatched junction nucleotides: 4. This CDR3 is built from 18 residues. CDR3 bases: TGTGCCAGTAGTATAGAAACTAGCGGGGGGGCACACACCGGGGAGCTGTTTTTT. It translates to CASSIETSGGAHTGELFF.

This chain joins TRBV5-1 and TRBJ1-2, with a possible D match to TRBD1 (5 bases). Germline values: CDR1 SGHRS, CDR2 YFSETQ. The CDR3 covers 13 residues. Trimming took 3 bases from V and 8 from J, leaving 14 bases between them. DNA of the CDR3: TGCGCCAGCAGCTCCGACATGGGGCGAGGCTACACCTTC. It specifies CASSSDMGRGYTF.

The CDR3 region has the DNA TGTGCCAGTAGTATGACAGACACAGATACGCAGTATTTT. This translates into CASSMTDTDTQYF. The chain recombines TRBV19 with TRBJ2-3; the D gene is possibly TRBD1 (5 bases). With 3 bases removed from V and 2 bases from J, the gap between germline ends came to 6 bases. The CDR3 runs to 13 residues. Per germline, CDR1 LNHDA and CDR2 SQIVND (reference sequence).

The chain couples TRBV9 to TRBJ2-3, with TRBD2 identical over 10 bases. Germline V gene data show CDR1 as SGDLS and CDR2 as YYNGEE. This CDR3 contains 17 residues. The V and J ends lost 0 bases and 1 base, in that order; junction bases with no gene match: 5. The CDR3 is CASSVAPLAGGTDTQYF. The CDR3 DNA is TGTGCCAGCAGCGTAGCTCCCCTAGCGGGGGGCACAGATACGCAGTATTTT.

The CDR3 sequence is CASSPNVRGAYTQYF. Written as DNA, the CDR3 is TGTGCCAGCTCACCCAATGTCAGGGGGGCATATACGCAGTATTTT. The V call is TRBV18, the J call TRBJ2-3, with D maybe TRBD1 (7 bases). Per germline, CDR1 KGHSH and CDR2 LQKENI. This CDR3 has 15 residues. Trimming removed 3 bases at V and 7 bases at J, with 17 bases between.

This clone showed up just once. This chain joins TRBV7-9 and TRBJ1-4; D unresolved. CDR1 SEHNR and CDR2 FQNEAQ come from the germline V gene (reference sequence). V was clipped by 6 bases and J by 8 bases, with 4 bases between them. The CDR3 consists of 10 residues. The CDR3 is CASSGEKLFF. DNA for the CDR3: TGTGCCAGCAGTGGGGAAAAACTGTTTTTT.

This rearrangement joins TRBV11-2 to TRBJ2-2; 9 positions match TRBD2. This CDR3 contains 15 residues. Germline V lookup: CDR1 SGHAT, CDR2 FQNNGV. Trimming cost V 7 bases and J 2 bases; bases outside gene matches: 5. The DNA for the CDR3 is TGTGCCAGCACCTCAGCGGGGGGAAACACCGGGGAGCTGTTTTTT. It encodes CASTSAGGNTGELFF.

The chain combines TRBV14 with TRBJ1-1; 7 bases agree with TRBD1. The CDR3 sequence is 17 residues long. V lost 4 bases to trimming and J lost 1 base; unmatched junction nucleotides: 12. Germline-derived CDR1 and CDR2 are SGHDN and FVKESK. CDR3: CASSRYIGGQGNTEAFF. The CDR3 DNA sequence: TGTGCCAGCAGCCGGTATATAGGGGGCCAGGGGAACACTGAAGCTTTCTTT.

In its sample, this clone was seen once. V gene TRBV7-3 combines with J gene TRBJ1-2; D is uncertain. Germline lookup yields CDR1 SGHTA and CDR2 FQGTGA. V was shortened by 5 bases and J by 8 bases, with 12 bases between the two germline ends. This CDR3 spans 12 amino acids. CDR3 in amino acids: CASSPPFGGYTF. CDR3 bases: TGTGCCAGCAGCCCCCCCTTTGGGGGCTACACCTTC.

The V and J genes are TRBV4-3 and TRBJ1-4; no firm D call. The CDR3 is 13 residues long. V was shortened by 9 bases and J by 8 bases, with 16 bases between the two germline ends. The germline CDR1 and CDR2 sequences are LGHNA and YSLEER. In DNA form, the CDR3 reads TGCGCCAGTCGGGCTGGCCAAGGGGAAAAACTGTTTTTT. The encoded protein is CASRAGQGEKLFF.

This sequence joins TRBV5-8 and TRBJ1-1; D is perhaps TRBD1 (5 bases). This CDR3 is built from 12 residues. The germline V and J ends were trimmed by 2 bases and 5 bases, with 7 bases remaining between them. CDR1 and CDR2 (germline): SGHTS, YDEGEE. The CDR3 spells CASSFRGTEAFF. The CDR3 DNA reads TGTGCCAGCAGCTTCCGGGGGACTGAAGCTTTCTTT. The complete variable domain, with remaining parts taken from reference TRBV5-8 and TRBJ1-1, reads EAGVTQSPTHLIKTRGQQATLRCSPISGHTSVYWYQQALGLGLQFLLWYDEGEERNRGNFPPRFSGRQFPNYSSELNVNALELEDSALYLCASSFRGTEAFFGQGTRLTVV.

The CDR3 bases are TGTGCCAGCAGCCCTCCTAGCCTTAATAATTCACCCCTCCACTTT. Its protein product is CASSPPSLNNSPLHF. The chain employs TRBV7-8 and TRBJ1-6; D is unresolved. V was cut by 5 bases and J by 5 bases, with 13 bases left in between. This CDR3 has 15 residues. The germline CDR1 and CDR2 sequences are SGHVS and FQNEAQ.

The gene calls are TRBV9 and TRBJ2-1, with D perhaps TRBD2 (5 bases). Germline values: CDR1 SGDLS, CDR2 YYNGEE. V dropped 2 bases and J dropped 8 bases, with 17 bases sitting between them. The CDR3 runs to 15 residues. CDR3 sequence (DNA): TGTGCCAGCAGCGTCAGTCCTACGGGGATCTATGAGCAGTTCTTC. Encoded protein: CASSVSPTGIYEQFF.

This clone was counted a single time. At one end the junction does not follow the germline gene, possibly because of a read error. The chain has TRBV7-7 and TRBJ2-7; D perhaps matches TRBD2 (6 bases). CDR1 is SSHAT and CDR2 is FNYEAQ in the germline V gene (reference sequence). This CDR3 has 13 residues. CDR3 amino acids: CASSVDMGGWQYF. In DNA form, the CDR3 reads TGTGCTAGCAGTGTGGACATGGGAGGATGGCAGTACTTC.

About this clone: Relative to the germline gene, one junction end is altered; a read error may explain this. This CDR3 reads CASSYDFEARVF. The CDR3 DNA reads TGTGCCAGCAGCTACGATTTTGAGGCTAGGGTCTTC. V is TRBV6-5 and J is TRBJ1-2; D ambiguous. The CDR3 is made up of 12 amino acids. Looked up from germline, CDR1 is MNHEY and CDR2 is SVGAGI.

The V and J genes are TRBV7-5 and TRBJ2-7; TRBD2, the table's D call, was not compared with the DNA. TRBV7-5 is annotated as a pseudogene. CDR3 size: 16 residues. CDR3 protein: CVRSWSGTSIIAEQYF. CDR3 nucleotide sequence: TGTGTCAGAAGCTGGAGCGGGACTAGTATCATAGCGGAGCAGTACTTC.

The chain recombines TRBV5-1 with TRBJ1-2; TRBD1 aligns across 7 bases. The CDR3 loop spans 17 amino acids. Germline trimming cut 2 bases from V and 2 bases from J; bases unmatched to any gene: 12. From germline, CDR1 is SGHRS and CDR2 YFSETQ. This CDR3 reads CASSFVGGADINYGYTF. CDR3 bases: TGCGCCAGCAGCTTCGTAGGGGGCGCGGACATAAACTATGGCTACACCTTC.

This clone is labeled large. CDR3 protein: CASSGMNTGELFF. The CDR3 coding sequence is TGTGCCAGCAGCGGGATGAACACCGGGGAGCTGTTTTTT. The chain is built from TRBV9 and TRBJ2-2, with D unclear. Germline CDR1 and CDR2: SGDLS and YYNGEE. This CDR3 spans 13 amino acids. V shed 3 bases and J shed 1 base, with 4 bases lying between them.

The chain carries TRBV6-5 and TRBJ1-1; TRBD1 agrees at 10 bases. From germline, CDR1 is MNHEY and CDR2 SVGAGI. The CDR3 totals 14 residues. The V and J ends lost 5 bases and 5 bases, in that order; junction bases with no gene match: 5. CDR3 DNA sequence: TGTGCCAGCAGTACAGACAGGGGGCTAACTGAAGCTTTCTTT. Its protein product is CASSTDRGLTEAFF.

V is TRBV6-5 and J is TRBJ2-5; 10 positions match TRBD1. The V gene end was trimmed by 6 bases and the J gene end by 7 bases; junction bases not matched to a gene: 11. The CDR3 length is 15 residues. Germline V gene data show CDR1 as MNHEY and CDR2 as SVGAGI. CDR3 protein: CASRSYRDRGATQYF. CDR3 nucleotide sequence: TGTGCCAGCAGATCCTACCGGGACAGGGGTGCGACCCAGTACTTC.

The CDR3, as DNA: TGTGCCAGCAGCTTAGGTTGGGGGTACAATGAGCAGTTCTTC. This sequence encodes CASSLGWGYNEQFF. The rearrangement joins TRBV7-3 to TRBJ2-1; D is perhaps TRBD1 or TRBD2 (5 bases each). In germline, CDR1 is SGHTA, CDR2 FQGTGA. Trimming removed 2 bases at V and 4 bases at J, with 9 bases between. This CDR3 region has 14 residues.

The V call is TRBV10-3, the J call TRBJ1-3, with D unclear. Germline V gene data show CDR1 as ENHRY and CDR2 as SYGVKD. V was pared by 3 bases and J by 2 bases, with 11 bases between. This CDR3 is built from 15 residues. This chain's CDR3 is CAISDSGGTGNTIYF. CDR3 in DNA: TGTGCCATCAGTGATTCCGGCGGGACTGGAAACACCATATATTTT.

V gene TRBV4-2 combines with J gene TRBJ2-5, with 11 bases identical to TRBD2. Germline V gene lookup returns CDR1 LGHNA and CDR2 YNFKEQ. This CDR3 is built from 17 residues. The J segment lost 4 bases and the V segment lost 4 bases, leaving 11 bases of the junction unmatched. The CDR3 here is CASSPQTSGGMGETQYF. In nucleotides, the CDR3 is TGTGCCAGCAGCCCCCAAACTAGCGGGGGAATGGGAGAGACCCAGTACTTC.

This chain links TRBV5-6 with TRBJ2-3, with 8 bases matching TRBD1. V shed 6 bases, J shed 8 bases, and the junction held 17 bases outside the gene matches. From germline, CDR1 is SGHDT and CDR2 YYEEEE. The CDR3 is 16 residues long. The CDR3 here is CASTLPRGRRGRTQYF. The CDR3 bases are TGTGCCAGCACCCTCCCCAGGGGGCGTCGGGGGCGTACGCAGTATTTT.

This clone has only a few counts. The chain recombines TRBV10-3 with TRBJ1-6; 7 bases are shared with TRBD1. The junction had 8 bases not matched to a gene; V was cut back by 5 bases and J by 7 bases. The germline CDR1 and CDR2 sequences are ENHRY and SYGVKD. The CDR3 is made up of 15 amino acids. CDR3 bases: TGTGCCATCAGTTCGCAGACAGGGACCAATTCACCCCTCCACTTT. This gives the protein CAISSQTGTNSPLHF.